This paragraph reports one T cell receptor beta chain. Authors' processing steps: Estimated nucleated cell counts came from reference gene primer amplification. The protocol was immunoSEQ multiplex PCR, while the TCRdb copy is restricted to in-frame clones and leaves out a portion. V and J calls and clone size are those listed in that table; D and trimming were worked out from the DNA. The sample consists of 50,000 to 55,000 clones, about nine tenths of them appearing once. These data are taken from a study of blood T cell repertoires in COVID-19. Turning to the study itself: Some COVID-19 samples were acute and others convalescent; all came from the United States, Italy and Spain. PBMCs, B-cell-depleted T cells, or T cells were the source of the cDNA or gDNA that made up the material.

The receptor was isolated from a man aged 80 or over with acute or convalescent COVID-19. Sequencing used peripheral blood.

The CDR3 loop is CASSEFGYSNYGYTF. The CDR3 nucleotides read TGTGCCAGCAGTGAATTCGGGTACTCTAACTATGGCTACACCTTC. The rearrangement uses TRBV2 and TRBJ1-2; D ambiguous. Germline CDR1 reads SNHLY; CDR2 reads FYNNEI. Trimming shortened V by 2 bases and J by 0 bases, and 10 bases separated the two germline ends. The CDR3 contains 15 residues.